This TCR beta chain derives from a study of OX40 agonist ivuxolimab in advanced cancers. To note about this clone: Antigen unknown.

Data came from immunoSEQ multiplex PCR; TCRdb stores just in-frame clones and leaves some out. This sample has roughly 77,000 clones; roughly 92% occur once, and the top ten carry under 0.7%. This CDR3 is 18 amino acids long. CDR1 and CDR2 from the germline V gene are LNHDA and SQIVND (reference sequence). Trimming cost V 3 bases and J 0 bases, with 15 bases left between them. Broader study findings: At 0.1 to 3.0 mg/kg, clonal expansion of CD4+ and CD8+ blood T cells had occurred by week 6. Among the lowest peripheral clonal expansion occurred in 0.1-3.0 mg/kg partial responders.

The gene calls are TRBV19 and TRBJ2-6; D ambiguous. This receptor was taken from an adult with an advanced solid tumor such as melanoma, head and neck, liver or kidney cancer. The sequences come from CD4+ or CD8+ T cells sorted from blood, collected in a trial of the OX40 agonist ivuxolimab. CDR3 amino acids: CASSIFGRASSGANVLTF. CDR3 bases: TGTGCCAGTAGTATTTTCGGACGGGCTAGCTCTGGGGCCAACGTCCTGACTTTC.